A selection of T cell receptor beta chains follows, all from one sample in a study of blood T cell repertoires in COVID-19. Produced via immunoSEQ multiplex PCR; TCRdb's table is partial and in-frame only. The sample shows about 43,000 clones, more than 75% of them seen only once. The specimen sequenced was peripheral blood. Receptors originate from a man aged 40-49 years with COVID-19, enrolled during active disease. Both conserved end residues are part of each CDR3. The order of the fields is D gene, V gene, J gene, clone size, CDR3 protein, CDR3 DNA. D genes are given only for firm matches. Clone size is given for some rows only: seen once, a few or many times, or a class if the clone is expanded.

D gene: TRBD2
V gene: TRBV15
J gene: TRBJ2-7
clone size: .
CDR3 protein: CATSVGTSVYEQYF
CDR3 DNA: TGTGCCACCAGCGTCGGGACTAGTGTCTACGAGCAGTACTTC

D gene: .
V gene: TRBV3-1/TRBV3-2
J gene: TRBJ1-2
clone size: .
CDR3 protein: CASSPRWAGRLNYGYTF
CDR3 DNA: TGTGCCAGCAGCCCTCGCTGGGCAGGGAGGCTTAACTATGGCTACACCTTC

D gene: TRBD1
V gene: TRBV14
J gene: TRBJ1-3
clone size: .
CDR3 protein: CASSQGQGRRNTIYF
CDR3 DNA: TGTGCCAGCAGCCAGGGACAGGGACGGAGAAACACCATATATTTT

D gene: .
V gene: TRBV27
J gene: TRBJ1-5
clone size: .
CDR3 protein: CASSLSGSYSNQPQHF
CDR3 DNA: TGTGCCAGCAGTTTATCGGGCAGTTATAGCAATCAGCCCCAGCATTTT

D gene: TRBD1
V gene: TRBV7-2
J gene: TRBJ1-2
clone size: once
CDR3 protein: CASSTTTGAGYTF
CDR3 DNA: TGTGCCAGCAGCACTACCACAGGGGCTGGCTACACCTTC

D gene: TRBD1
V gene: TRBV5-5
J gene: TRBJ1-1
clone size: .
CDR3 protein: CASSFGQGNEAFF
CDR3 DNA: TGTGCCAGCAGCTTCGGACAGGGGAATGAAGCTTTCTTT

D gene: .
V gene: TRBV21-1
J gene: TRBJ1-5
clone size: once
CDR3 protein: CASSPRDRVRNQPQHF
CDR3 DNA: TGTGCCAGCAGCCCCCGGGACAGGGTCCGAAATCAGCCCCAGCATTTT

D gene: .
V gene: TRBV5-1
J gene: TRBJ2-5
clone size: .
CDR3 protein: CASIPSGRGGETQYF
CDR3 DNA: TGCGCCAGCATCCCGTCTGGCAGGGGTGGAGAGACCCAGTACTTC

D gene: .
V gene: TRBV4-1
J gene: TRBJ2-7
clone size: .
CDR3 protein: CASSRSPIHEQYF
CDR3 DNA: TGCGCCAGCAGCCGTTCCCCAATTCACGAGCAGTACTTC

D gene: TRBD1
V gene: TRBV5-6
J gene: TRBJ2-1
clone size: .
CDR3 protein: CASSLWDRRRNEQFF
CDR3 DNA: TGTGCCAGCAGCTTGTGGGACAGGCGTCGTAATGAGCAGTTCTTC

D gene: TRBD1
V gene: TRBV18
J gene: TRBJ1-4
clone size: .
CDR3 protein: CASSPQGADEKLFF
CDR3 DNA: TGTGCCAGCTCACCACAGGGGGCGGATGAAAAACTGTTTTTT

D gene: .
V gene: TRBV30
J gene: TRBJ1-6
clone size: .
CDR3 protein: CAWSDRVWNSPLHF
CDR3 DNA: TGTGCCTGGAGTGACAGGGTGTGGAATTCACCCCTCCACTTT

D gene: TRBD1
V gene: TRBV2
J gene: TRBJ1-1
clone size: .
CDR3 protein: CASSEDRGGYTEAFF
CDR3 DNA: TGTGCCAGCAGTGAGGACAGGGGAGGGTACACTGAAGCTTTCTTT

D gene: TRBD1
V gene: TRBV11-2
J gene: TRBJ2-7
clone size: .
CDR3 protein: CASSITGGGFDEQYF
CDR3 DNA: TGTGCCAGCAGCATAACAGGGGGCGGATTCGACGAGCAGTACTTC

D gene: .
V gene: TRBV12-3/TRBV12-4
J gene: TRBJ2-7
clone size: .
CDR3 protein: CASSLLQGGEQYF
CDR3 DNA: TGTGCCAGCAGTTTACTCCAGGGCGGCGAGCAGTACTTC

D gene: .
V gene: TRBV30
J gene: TRBJ1-5
clone size: .
CDR3 protein: CAWSTEGDYSNQPQHF
CDR3 DNA: TGTGCCTGGAGCACTGAGGGAGATTATAGCAATCAGCCCCAGCATTTT

D gene: TRBD1
V gene: TRBV25-1
J gene: TRBJ1-6
clone size: .
CDR3 protein: CASGRDRGNSPLHF
CDR3 DNA: TGTGCCAGCGGGCGAGACAGGGGTAATTCACCCCTCCACTTT

D gene: .
V gene: TRBV4-1
J gene: TRBJ1-5
clone size: .
CDR3 protein: CASNPLYLTGQPQHF
CDR3 DNA: TGCGCCAGCAACCCCCTCTATCTCACCGGGCAGCCCCAGCATTTT

D gene: TRBD2
V gene: TRBV7-3
J gene: TRBJ2-1
clone size: .
CDR3 protein: CASSLIPAGAYNEQFF
CDR3 DNA: TGTGCCAGCAGCTTAATACCAGCGGGAGCCTACAATGAGCAGTTCTTC

D gene: .
V gene: TRBV5-1
J gene: TRBJ1-1
clone size: .
CDR3 protein: CASSSGFGGTEAFF
CDR3 DNA: TGCGCCAGCAGCTCTGGGTTTGGGGGGACTGAAGCTTTCTTT

D gene: .
V gene: TRBV20-1
J gene: TRBJ2-1
clone size: .
CDR3 protein: CSAARGGGQFF
CDR3 DNA: TGCAGTGCCGCTAGAGGGGGGGGGCAGTTCTTC

D gene: TRBD1
V gene: TRBV2
J gene: TRBJ1-1
clone size: .
CDR3 protein: CASRRGQGGSTEAFF
CDR3 DNA: TGTGCCAGCAGGCGCGGACAGGGAGGTAGCACTGAAGCTTTCTTT

D gene: TRBD2
V gene: TRBV20-1
J gene: TRBJ2-5
clone size: .
CDR3 protein: CSASLWGGQETQYF
CDR3 DNA: TGCAGTGCTAGTTTGTGGGGGGGCCAAGAGACCCAGTACTTC

D gene: TRBD1
V gene: TRBV25-1
J gene: TRBJ2-3
clone size: .
CDR3 protein: CASTSERGQGTDTQYF
CDR3 DNA: TGTGCCAGCACAAGTGAACGAGGACAGGGGACAGATACGCAGTATTTT

D gene: TRBD1
V gene: TRBV2
J gene: TRBJ2-5
clone size: .
CDR3 protein: CASSERTGGVETQYF
CDR3 DNA: TGTGCCAGCAGTGAACGGACAGGGGGCGTGGAGACCCAGTACTTC

D gene: TRBD1
V gene: TRBV4-1
J gene: TRBJ2-3
clone size: .
CDR3 protein: CASSQVTGGRDTQYF
CDR3 DNA: TGCGCCAGCAGCCAGGTGACAGGGGGAAGAGATACGCAGTATTTT

D gene: TRBD1
V gene: TRBV2
J gene: TRBJ1-6
clone size: .
CDR3 protein: CARTGGSYNSPLHF
CDR3 DNA: TGTGCCAGGACAGGGGGCTCCTATAATTCACCCCTCCACTTT

D gene: .
V gene: TRBV18
J gene: TRBJ1-1
clone size: .
CDR3 protein: CASSPLGTLRGTEAFF
CDR3 DNA: TGTGCCAGCTCACCGCTCGGGACCCTCAGGGGCACTGAAGCTTTCTTT

D gene: TRBD2
V gene: TRBV10-1
J gene: TRBJ2-5
clone size: medium-sized
CDR3 protein: CASSVLAGGQETQYF
CDR3 DNA: TGCGCCAGCAGTGTGTTAGCGGGGGGACAAGAGACCCAGTACTTC

D gene: .
V gene: TRBV5-1
J gene: TRBJ1-3
clone size: .
CDR3 protein: CASSLDRVSGNTIYF
CDR3 DNA: TGCGCCAGCAGCTTGGACAGGGTCTCTGGAAACACCATATATTTT

D gene: .
V gene: TRBV19
J gene: TRBJ1-5
clone size: .
CDR3 protein: CASRSEVEGQPQHF
CDR3 DNA: TGTGCCAGTAGGTCCGAGGTTGAGGGTCAGCCCCAGCATTTT

D gene: TRBD1
V gene: TRBV6-4
J gene: TRBJ1-2
clone size: .
CDR3 protein: CASRAIGTGANSNYGYTF
CDR3 DNA: TGTGCCAGCAGAGCCATTGGGACAGGGGCGAATTCTAACTATGGCTACACCTTC

D gene: TRBD1
V gene: TRBV19
J gene: TRBJ1-5
clone size: .
CDR3 protein: CASRDRGRDSNQPQHF
CDR3 DNA: TGTGCCAGTAGAGACAGGGGTCGGGATAGCAATCAGCCCCAGCATTTT

D gene: .
V gene: TRBV24-1
J gene: TRBJ2-5
clone size: .
CDR3 protein: CATSDFGKGEGETQYF
CDR3 DNA: TGTGCCACCAGTGATTTTGGTAAAGGGGAAGGAGAGACCCAGTACTTC

D gene: .
V gene: TRBV7-9
J gene: TRBJ2-3
clone size: .
CDR3 protein: CASPKAGGQESDTQYF
CDR3 DNA: TGTGCCAGCCCTAAGGCCGGGGGGCAAGAATCAGATACGCAGTATTTT

D gene: TRBD1
V gene: TRBV7-9
J gene: TRBJ1-2
clone size: .
CDR3 protein: CASSFLGQDGYTF
CDR3 DNA: TGTGCCAGCAGCTTTCTCGGACAGGATGGCTACACCTTC

D gene: .
V gene: TRBV2
J gene: TRBJ1-4
clone size: .
CDR3 protein: CASSVENVSEKLFF
CDR3 DNA: TGTGCCAGCAGTGTGGAGAATGTGTCGGAAAAACTGTTTTTT

D gene: .
V gene: TRBV7-2
J gene: TRBJ2-1
clone size: .
CDR3 protein: CASSFSAWVGGNEQFF
CDR3 DNA: TGTGCCAGCAGCTTCTCCGCGTGGGTGGGGGGCAATGAGCAGTTCTTC

D gene: .
V gene: TRBV6-5
J gene: TRBJ2-7
clone size: .
CDR3 protein: CASSPGLFYEQYF
CDR3 DNA: TGTGCCAGCAGTCCGGGACTCTTCTACGAGCAGTACTTC

D gene: TRBD2
V gene: TRBV5-5
J gene: TRBJ2-7
clone size: .
CDR3 protein: CASSPWTSGPYEQYF
CDR3 DNA: TGTGCCAGCAGCCCGTGGACTAGCGGCCCCTACGAGCAGTACTTC

D gene: TRBD1
V gene: TRBV28
J gene: TRBJ2-1
clone size: .
CDR3 protein: CASKDAGTGDEQFF
CDR3 DNA: TGTGCCAGCAAAGACGCAGGGACAGGCGATGAGCAGTTCTTC

D gene: .
V gene: TRBV19
J gene: TRBJ1-5
clone size: .
CDR3 protein: CASTEWAPSNQPQHF
CDR3 DNA: TGTGCCAGTACGGAATGGGCTCCGAGCAATCAGCCCCAGCATTTT

D gene: TRBD1
V gene: TRBV28
J gene: TRBJ1-4
clone size: .
CDR3 protein: CASSARTGSLVF
CDR3 DNA: TGTGCCAGCAGTGCCAGGACAGGGTCCTTGGTTTTT

D gene: TRBD1
V gene: TRBV9
J gene: TRBJ2-6
clone size: .
CDR3 protein: CASSPMSTGGGGVLTF
CDR3 DNA: TGTGCCAGCAGCCCGATGTCGACAGGGGGTGGTGGGGTCCTGACTTTC

D gene: TRBD1
V gene: TRBV3-1/TRBV3-2
J gene: TRBJ2-1
clone size: .
CDR3 protein: CASRHSTGVYNEQFF
CDR3 DNA: TGTGCCAGCAGACACTCGACAGGGGTTTACAATGAGCAGTTCTTC

D gene: TRBD2
V gene: TRBV9
J gene: TRBJ2-2
clone size: .
CDR3 protein: CASSDPGLAANTGELFF
CDR3 DNA: TGTGCCAGCAGCGACCCTGGACTAGCAGCGAACACCGGGGAGCTGTTTTTT

D gene: TRBD2
V gene: TRBV11-2
J gene: TRBJ2-3
clone size: .
CDR3 protein: CASSLGLAVLDTQYF
CDR3 DNA: TGTGCCAGCAGCTTAGGCCTAGCGGTGCTAGATACGCAGTATTTT

D gene: .
V gene: TRBV20-1
J gene: TRBJ2-7
clone size: .
CDR3 protein: CSATGYREQYF
CDR3 DNA: TGCAGTGCTACAGGGTACCGCGAGCAGTACTTC

D gene: TRBD1
V gene: TRBV10-3
J gene: TRBJ2-7
clone size: medium-sized
CDR3 protein: CATTGAYEQYF
CDR3 DNA: TGTGCCACCACAGGGGCCTACGAGCAGTACTTC

D gene: .
V gene: TRBV2
J gene: TRBJ1-4
clone size: .
CDR3 protein: CALSTGTNEKLFF
CDR3 DNA: TGTGCCTTATCGACAGGTACCAATGAAAAACTGTTTTTT

D gene: TRBD2
V gene: TRBV5-6
J gene: TRBJ2-5
clone size: .
CDR3 protein: CASSLGGGGLVETQYF
CDR3 DNA: TGTGCCAGCAGCTTGGGTGGCGGGGGGCTGGTAGAGACCCAGTACTTC

D gene: .
V gene: TRBV3-1/TRBV3-2
J gene: TRBJ1-2
clone size: .
CDR3 protein: CASSQARYGYTF
CDR3 DNA: TGTGCCAGCAGCCAAGCCCGCTATGGCTACACCTTC

D gene: TRBD1
V gene: TRBV27
J gene: TRBJ1-1
clone size: .
CDR3 protein: CASSGWDRGSEAFF
CDR3 DNA: TGTGCCAGCAGTGGATGGGACAGGGGGTCTGAAGCTTTCTTT

D gene: TRBD2
V gene: TRBV27
J gene: TRBJ2-5
clone size: .
CDR3 protein: CASSLALAGIETQYF
CDR3 DNA: TGTGCCAGCAGTTTAGCTCTAGCGGGAATAGAGACCCAGTACTTC

D gene: .
V gene: TRBV2
J gene: TRBJ2-2
clone size: .
CDR3 protein: CASSENRPNTGELFF
CDR3 DNA: TGTGCCAGCAGTGAAAACAGACCGAACACCGGGGAGCTGTTTTTT